These 25 T cell receptor beta chains were all obtained from the same sample, sequenced in a study of cytomegalovirus exposure and HLA in healthy donors. The study ran its PCR with 60 Vbeta and 13 Jbeta primers. The table came from immunoSEQ multiplex PCR; TCRdb's copy has only in-frame clones and leaves some out. The data show about 100,000 clones, with around 63% seen just once and over 4% held by the top ten. Sequenced: PBMCs. Source of these receptors: a human donor in good health.

This rearrangement joins TRBV6-1 to TRBJ2-7; no definite D call. V lost 10 bases to trimming and J lost 6 bases, with 19 bases between them. Germline V gene data show CDR1 as MNHNS and CDR2 as SASEGT. This CDR3 is built from 13 residues. The CDR3 spells CATVEPPILEQYF. CDR3 nucleotide sequence: TGTGCCACCGTAGAACCCCCAATTCTCGAGCAGTACTTC.

This clone has just a few counts. The chain links TRBV5-4 to TRBJ2-1; 9 nucleotides line up with TRBD2. Unmatched junction bases numbered 5, after V lost 2 bases and J lost 5 bases. CDR1 is SGHNT, CDR2 YYREEE, per germline (reference sequence). The CDR3 consists of 15 residues. The CDR3 sequence is CASSLGGRGDNEQFF. In DNA form, the CDR3 reads TGTGCCAGCAGCTTAGGCGGGAGGGGAGACAATGAGCAGTTCTTC.

This rearrangement joins TRBV6-5 to TRBJ2-1; D call uncertain. The CDR3 spans 16 residues. Trimming removed 0 bases from V and 9 bases from J, with 18 bases in between. Looked up from germline, CDR1 is MNHEY and CDR2 is SVGAGI. The CDR3 loop is CASSYSNSQLRSEQFF. The CDR3 region has the DNA TGTGCCAGCAGTTACTCGAACAGTCAATTACGCAGTGAGCAGTTCTTC.

The CDR3, as DNA: TGCGCCAGCAGCTTGGTTTCGGTGCAATATTCACCCCTCCACTTT. It is translated as CASSLVSVQYSPLHF. The chain combines TRBV5-1 with TRBJ1-6; D not certain. Trimming took 0 bases from V and 8 from J, leaving 12 bases between them. Per germline, CDR1 SGHRS and CDR2 YFSETQ. CDR3 size: 15 residues.

The genes are TRBV27 and TRBJ2-1; D may be TRBD2 (5 bases). The CDR3 contains 13 residues. Trimming shortened V by 3 bases and J by 9 bases, and 12 bases separated the two germline ends. Germline values: CDR1 MNHEY, CDR2 SMNVEV (reference sequence). Written as DNA, the CDR3 is TGTGCCAGCAGTTTGGGAGACGACTTTGAGCAGTTCTTC. Protein sequence: CASSLGDDFEQFF.

The chain joins TRBV5-4 to TRBJ2-7; no clear D. Between the trimmed V and J ends, which lost 4 bases and 0 bases, there was a span of 14 bases. This CDR3 region has 15 residues. CDR1 SGHNT and CDR2 YYREEE come from the germline V gene (reference sequence). The chain's CDR3 is CASSPFAESSYEQYF. CDR3 coding DNA: TGTGCCAGCAGCCCGTTTGCGGAGAGCTCCTACGAGCAGTACTTC.

The chain carries TRBV27 and TRBJ2-1; 9 bases are shared with TRBD2. Germline CDR1 is MNHEY and CDR2 is SMNVEV (reference sequence). V was pared by 5 bases and J by 6 bases, with 14 bases of the junction left unmatched. There are 17 residues in the CDR3. This chain's CDR3 is CASSHLRASGIVNEQFF. The CDR3 DNA reads TGTGCCAGCAGTCACCTAAGGGCTAGCGGGATTGTCAATGAGCAGTTCTTC.

This clone was seen only a few times. J is TRBJ2-1 and V is TRBV29-1; TRBD1 agrees at 8 bases. Germline trimming cut 4 bases from V and 8 bases from J; bases unmatched to any gene: 7. This CDR3 region has 13 residues. CDR1 is SQVTM and CDR2 is ANQGSEA in the germline V gene. The CDR3, as DNA: TGCAGCGTTGTTCGGCCAGGGGGCTATGAGCAGTTCTTC. Its protein is CSVVRPGGYEQFF.

The J gene is TRBJ2-5, the V gene TRBV6-6; D is unresolved. Judging by the DNA end, TRBJ2-7 fits better; the J call may be wrong. The CDR3 consists of 11 residues. Germline assignment: CDR1 MNHNY and CDR2 SVGAGI (reference sequence). The CDR3 here is CATTRWGEQYF. In nucleotides, the CDR3 is TGTGCCACCACCCGGTGGGGCGAGCAGTACTTC.

This rearrangement joins TRBV27 to TRBJ2-1; 7 nucleotides agree with TRBD1. Germline V gene sequence: CDR1 MNHEY, CDR2 SMNVEV (reference sequence). The CDR3 loop spans 14 amino acids. V shed 6 bases, J shed 7 bases, and the junction held 9 bases outside the gene matches. CDR3 coding DNA: TGTGCCAGCAGCCTAGGGGGCGCATGGAATGAGCAGTTCTTC. Translated, it gives CASSLGGAWNEQFF.

This chain uses TRBV7-9 with TRBJ1-2; no clear D gene. The germline V gene encodes CDR1 SEHNR and CDR2 FQNEAQ (reference sequence). CDR3 length: 10 amino acids. V shed 5 bases and J shed 5 bases, with 3 bases lying between them. Written as DNA, the CDR3 is TGTGCCAGCAGCCAATATGGCTACACCTTC. Protein sequence: CASSQYGYTF.

The chain employs TRBV4-2 and TRBJ1-2, with D possibly being TRBD1 (6 bases). Trimming cost V 8 bases and J 4 bases, with 11 bases left between them. This CDR3 is 12 amino acids long. The germline V gene has CDR1 LGHNA and CDR2 YNFKEQ. In DNA form, the CDR3 reads TGTGCCAGCGCACAGGGACCCTATGGCTACACCTTC. Translated: CASAQGPYGYTF.

The chain carries TRBV9 and TRBJ1-4; 7 bases fit TRBD1. After removal of 2 bases from V and 4 bases from J, the junction contained 5 bases not matched to a gene. The CDR3 consists of 15 residues. Per germline, CDR1 SGDLS and CDR2 YYNGEE. Here the CDR3 DNA reads TGTGCCAGCAGCGTGGGTCACAGGGGTAATGAAAAACTGTTTTTT. Protein: CASSVGHRGNEKLFF. The full variable domain, with the rest looked up from reference TRBV9 and TRBJ1-4, is DSGVTQTPKHLITATGQRVTLRCSPRSGDLSVYWYQQSLDQGLQFLIQYYNGEERAKGNILERFSAQQFPDLHSELNLSSLELGDSALYFCASSVGHRGNEKLFFGSGTQLSVL.

The rearrangement joins TRBV6-5 to TRBJ2-5, with TRBD2 identical over 8 bases. From germline, CDR1 is MNHEY and CDR2 SVGAGI. CDR3 size: 15 residues. Trimming removed 7 bases from V and 4 bases from J; junction bases left unmatched: 11. In DNA form, the CDR3 reads TGTGCCAGCAATACAGGACTAGCCGGGGCAGAGACCCAGTACTTC. This translates into CASNTGLAGAETQYF.

This clone came up once. This chain connects TRBV7-3 to TRBJ2-5, with D maybe TRBD1 (6 bases). There are 14 residues in the CDR3. Per germline, CDR1 SGHTA and CDR2 FQGTGA. V shed 3 bases and J shed 1 base, with 9 bases lying between them. CDR3 nucleotides: TGTGCCAGCAGCTTGTCAGGGGCCCAAGAGACCCAGTACTTC. Encoded protein: CASSLSGAQETQYF.

The rearrangement links TRBV10-2 to TRBJ2-5, with a tentative D call TRBD2 (6 bases). The J call may be faulty, since TRBJ2-7 better matches the DNA end. The CDR3 covers 12 residues. Germline loops: CDR1 WSHSY, CDR2 SAAADI. For the CDR3, the DNA is TGCGCCAGCAGGCGGGACTCCTACGAGCAGTACTTC. It encodes CASRRDSYEQYF.

The chain is built from TRBV27 and TRBJ1-1; possible D gene TRBD1, 5 bases. V lost 3 bases and J 5 bases, leaving 19 bases between the germline ends. This CDR3 is built from 16 residues. Germline loops: CDR1 MNHEY, CDR2 SMNVEV (reference sequence). Here the CDR3 DNA reads TGTGCCAGCAGTTTTTTGTCGGGGGACCAGGGAACTGAAGCTTTCTTT. This translates into CASSFLSGDQGTEAFF.

This clone was detected a few times. The chain combines TRBV27 with TRBJ1-4; D unclear. This CDR3 is 14 amino acids long. Trimming removed 4 bases from V and 4 bases from J, with 10 bases in between. CDR1 MNHEY and CDR2 SMNVEV come from the germline V gene (reference sequence). The CDR3 sequence is CASSSAGNNEKLFF. In DNA form, the CDR3 reads TGTGCCAGCAGTTCGGCAGGAAATAATGAAAAACTGTTTTTT.

The V call is TRBV7-9, the J call TRBJ1-2; 10 bases agree with TRBD1. The CDR3 contains 14 residues. Trimming cost V 5 bases and J 6 bases; bases outside gene matches: 6. Looked up from germline, CDR1 is SEHNR and CDR2 is FQNEAQ (reference sequence). CDR3: CASSRSGTGDGYTF. CDR3 nucleotide sequence: TGTGCCAGCAGCAGATCCGGGACAGGGGATGGCTACACCTTC.

The chain links TRBV6-5 to TRBJ1-1, with TRBD1 matching over 8 bases. CDR1 is MNHEY, CDR2 SVGAGI, per germline. The CDR3 extends over 15 amino acids. With V trimmed by 6 bases and J by 2 bases, 8 bases remained unmatched. The CDR3 nucleotides are TGTGCCAGCAGCAGGGGGCCAGAGCTTAACACTGAAGCTTTCTTT. The encoded protein is CASSRGPELNTEAFF.

This clone was found once. The chain employs TRBV6-1 and TRBJ2-1, with 7 bases identical to TRBD1. The V gene end was trimmed by 1 base and the J gene end by 9 bases; junction bases not matched to a gene: 15. Germline-derived CDR1 and CDR2 are MNHNS and SASEGT. The CDR3 contains 17 residues. The DNA for the CDR3 is TGTGCCAGCAGTGAAGAAATTTTCGAGTATCGGGACAGTGAGCAGTTCTTC. This codes for CASSEEIFEYRDSEQFF.

The chain links TRBV4-2 to TRBJ2-1; tentative D call: TRBD2 (5 bases). Trimming took off 2 bases at V and 5 bases at J, with 10 bases between the two ends. The CDR3 spans 14 residues. Germline V gene data show CDR1 as LGHNA and CDR2 as YNFKEQ. The CDR3 loop reads CASSQQDLDNEQFF. The CDR3 DNA reads as TGTGCCAGCAGCCAACAGGACTTGGACAATGAGCAGTTCTTC.

The V gene is TRBV29-1, the J gene TRBJ1-2; D is uncertain. Germline V gene sequence: CDR1 SQVTM, CDR2 ANQGSEA. The CDR3 runs to 12 residues. V shed 1 base and J shed 8 bases, with 11 bases lying between them. Here the CDR3 reads CSVEAPLSGYTF. The CDR3 nucleotides are TGCAGCGTTGAAGCTCCCCTCTCCGGCTACACCTTC.

This clone was seen only a few times. The gene calls are TRBV27 and TRBJ2-1; a weak D match, TRBD2 (7 bases). This CDR3 contains 17 residues. The germline V gene encodes CDR1 MNHEY and CDR2 SMNVEV (reference sequence). Trimming cost V 6 bases and J 0 bases, with 18 bases left between them. Here the CDR3 DNA reads TGTGCCAGCAGAGGGGCGGGGGCAGGGAGCTCCTACAATGAGCAGTTCTTC. It is translated as CASRGAGAGSSYNEQFF.

The gene calls are TRBV9 and TRBJ2-3, with D unresolved. The V gene lost 3 bases and the J gene lost 3 bases, with 17 bases spanning the gap. From germline, CDR1 is SGDLS and CDR2 YYNGEE. CDR3 length: 16 residues. Written as DNA, the CDR3 is TGTGCCAGCAGCGAGAGCCCTAGGTGGAGTACAGATACGCAGTATTTT. Its protein is CASSESPRWSTDTQYF.